This T cell receptor beta chain was obtained from a study of neoadjuvant anti-PD-1 for oral cavity cancer. Across the whole study: Most patients had three to four biweekly doses of 3 mg/kg nivolumab before resection. Non-progressing patients received a fourth nivolumab dose near day 43, then surgery on days 50-56.

General observations from the study: Larger post-treatment preexisting tumor clones tracked with greater tumor shrinkage.

The repertoire was sequenced with immunoSEQ multiplex PCR; TCRdb's copy has only in-frame clones and lacks some. The sample records more than 7,500 clones, about 53% being singletons. Concerning this clone: Its specificity is unknown.

Germline values: CDR1 SGHVS, CDR2 FQNEAQ. This CDR3 has 16 amino acids. Trimming left V 3 bases short and J 3 bases short, with 18 bases between. The patients had HPV-negative, locally advanced oral cavity squamous cell carcinoma. The V gene is TRBV7-8, the J gene TRBJ2-7; D uncertain. The material was tumor tissue, obtained before nivolumab (anti-PD-1) treatment. The clonotype comes from a person aged 35-79 years with oral cavity squamous cell carcinoma. DNA for the CDR3: TGTGCCAGCAGCTTCGATGCCGGGTCCCAAAACTACGAGCAGTACTTC. It is translated as CASSFDAGSQNYEQYF. The variable domain in full, completed from reference TRBV7-8 and TRBJ2-7, reads GAGVSQSPRYKVAKRGQDVALRCDPISGHVSLFWYQQALGQGPEFLTYFQNEAQLDKSGLPSDRFFAERPEGSVSTLKIQRTQQEDSAVYLCASSFDAGSQNYEQYFGPGTRLTVT.